This T cell receptor beta chain stems from a study of OX40 agonist ivuxolimab in advanced cancers. For the study at large: Of the patients, three showed partial responses, one with hepatocellular carcinoma and two with cutaneous melanoma. General observations from the study: Average numbers of expanded clones were greater in CD8+ T cells than in CD4+.

The method was immunoSEQ multiplex PCR; TCRdb's version includes in-frame clones alone and lacks a portion of them. The data contain around 33,000 clones, about four fifths of them singletons. Concerning this clone: The antigen is undetermined.

Germline V gene data show CDR1 as SGHRS and CDR2 as YFSETQ. V was cut by 6 bases and J by 2 bases, with 8 bases left in between. The CDR3 contains 13 residues. Peripheral blood came from all dose cohorts at three timepoints. The input for sequencing was CD4+ or CD8+ T cells sorted from blood, taken in a trial of the OX40 agonist ivuxolimab. This chain links TRBV5-1 with TRBJ2-2; tentatively, D is TRBD1 (5 bases). The receptor comes from an adult with an advanced solid tumor such as melanoma, head and neck, liver or kidney cancer. The CDR3 is CASNQGNTGELFF. In nucleotides, the CDR3 is TGCGCCAGCAACCAGGGAAACACCGGGGAGCTGTTTTTT.